The 21 T cell receptor beta chains listed next were all sequenced from one sample in a study of T cells in Graves' hyperthyroidism and ophthalmopathy. The CDR3 regions of TCR beta were amplified from RNA transcripts. Researchers ran a first-round RT-PCR on the TCR CDR3 using the HTBI primer set. TCRdb passed the multiplex PCR reads through MiXCR, listing each CDR3 protein once. The sample has 550,000 to 600,000 distinct CDR3 sequences, 16% seen once. Sample: blood. The source is a woman aged 18 to 35 with Graves' hyperthyroidism.

The J gene is TRBJ1-1, the V gene TRBV15; D is uncertain. Trimming took off 0 bases at V and 1 base at J, with 9 bases between the two ends. The CDR3 is 15 residues long. Germline V gene data show CDR1 as LNHNV and CDR2 as YYDKDF (reference sequence). The CDR3 reads CATSRDLRGNTEAFF. CDR3 coding DNA: TGTGCCACCAGCAGAGATCTACGGGGGAACACTGAAGCTTTCTTT.

This chain links TRBV19 with TRBJ1-1; D might be TRBD1 (5 bases). Germline V gene sequence: CDR1 LNHDA, CDR2 SQIVND (reference sequence). The length of the CDR3 is 15 residues. Trimming removed 6 bases from V and 4 bases from J, with 18 bases in between. The CDR3 sequence: CASSPRVRGSTEAFF. The CDR3 nucleotides are TGTGCCAGTAGCCCCCGGGTGCGGGGCTCCACTGAAGCTTTCTTT.

Ten or more counts support this clonotype. The chain couples TRBV7-9 to TRBJ2-7, with D unclear. Looked up from germline, CDR1 is SEHNR and CDR2 is FQNEAQ (reference sequence). The CDR3 runs to 13 residues. The V gene lost 1 base and the J gene lost 3 bases, with 7 bases spanning the gap. CDR3 nucleotides: TGTGCCAGCAGCTTAGAAAGTAACTACGAGCAGTACTTC. It is translated as CASSLESNYEQYF.

This clonotype was seen a few times. J is TRBJ2-7 and V is TRBV14; possible D gene TRBD2, 5 bases. The CDR3 sequence is 15 residues long. The germline V gene encodes CDR1 SGHDN and CDR2 FVKESK. V dropped 0 bases and J dropped 4 bases, with 13 bases sitting between them. The CDR3, as DNA: TGTGCCAGCAGCCAAGATCTCGGGGTTGGGTACGAGCAGTACTTC. Translation: CASSQDLGVGYEQYF.

The sample holds a few counts of this clonotype. The chain couples TRBV5-8 to TRBJ2-1; 8 nucleotides line up with TRBD2. V dropped 0 bases and J dropped 6; count of bases not matched to a gene: 5. The length of the CDR3 is 15 residues. Germline V gives CDR1 SGHTS, CDR2 YDEGEE. DNA for the CDR3: TGTGCCAGCAGCTTGGAAGCGGGAGATCCCAATGAGCAGTTCTTC. It codes for CASSLEAGDPNEQFF.

This clonotype appeared a few times. J is TRBJ2-1 and V is TRBV5-1; D perhaps matches TRBD2 (6 bases). The germline V and J ends were trimmed by 0 bases and 0 bases, with 13 bases remaining between them. Germline CDR1 SGHRS, CDR2 YFSETQ. CDR3 length: 17 amino acids. The CDR3 sequence is CASSLDFSGSSYNEQFF. CDR3 DNA sequence: TGCGCCAGCAGCTTGGATTTTAGCGGAAGCTCCTACAATGAGCAGTTCTTC.

The chain recombines TRBV19 with TRBJ1-5; 7 nucleotides align to TRBD1. Trimming removed 3 bases from V and 4 bases from J; junction bases left unmatched: 9. The CDR3 loop spans 16 amino acids. Germline CDR1 is LNHDA and CDR2 is SQIVND (reference sequence). The DNA for the CDR3 is TGTGCCAGTAGTATTACCAGGGGGGCGGGAAATCAGCCCCAGCATTTT. Amino acids: CASSITRGAGNQPQHF.

This clonotype was seen only a few times. V and J are TRBV12-5 and TRBJ2-5; tentative D call: TRBD2 (6 bases). Germline CDR1 LGHNT, CDR2 FRNRAP. Trimming left V 0 bases short and J 2 bases short, with 22 bases between. The CDR3 runs 19 residues. Here the CDR3 reads CASGLVGPSVRPVQETQYF. The CDR3 DNA reads as TGTGCTAGTGGTTTGGTTGGGCCTAGCGTTCGTCCCGTACAAGAGACCCAGTACTTC.

V is TRBV12-3 or TRBV12-4 and J is TRBJ2-1; 8 bases fit TRBD1. The CDR3 covers 16 residues. V was clipped by 1 base and J by 7 bases; unmatched bases: 9. Here the CDR3 DNA reads TGTGCCAGCAGTTTAGGGACAGGGAGGTTTGAAAATGAGCAGTTCTTC. Residues: CASSLGTGRFENEQFF.

This clonotype was observed a few times. The J gene is TRBJ2-7, the V gene TRBV14; 8 bases map to TRBD1. Germline CDR1 and CDR2: SGHDN and FVKESK. Germline trimming cut 0 bases from V and 7 bases from J; bases unmatched to any gene: 8. The CDR3 has 15 amino acids. This chain's CDR3 is CASSQEPDRVHEQYF. The DNA of the CDR3 is TGTGCCAGCAGCCAAGAGCCGGACAGGGTCCATGAGCAGTACTTC.

This clonotype was seen ten or more times. This chain joins TRBV20-1 and TRBJ2-3; no definite D call. The V gene lost 4 bases and the J gene lost 5 bases, with 13 bases spanning the gap. CDR3 length equals 13 residues. CDR1 and CDR2 (germline): DFQATT, SNEGSKA (reference sequence). CDR3 sequence: CSANGLIVDTQYF. As DNA, the CDR3 is TGCAGTGCTAACGGCTTAATAGTAGATACGCAGTATTTT.

In this sample, this clonotype turned up many times. The genes are TRBV20-1 and TRBJ1-4, with a weak D call TRBD1 (5 bases). The V end was cut by 2 bases, the J end by 8 bases, with 9 bases between. CDR3 length equals 12 residues. The germline gives CDR1 DFQATT, CDR2 SNEGSKA (reference sequence). Written as DNA, the CDR3 is TGCAGTGCTAGATTTGAGGGGGAAAAACTGTTTTTT. This encodes CSARFEGEKLFF.

V gene TRBV12-3 or TRBV12-4 combines with J gene TRBJ2-2; a possible D gene is TRBD2 (5 bases). The V end was cut by 3 bases, the J end by 1 base, with 15 bases between. The CDR3 covers 17 residues. This chain's CDR3 is CASSLRPPAENTGELFF. For the CDR3, the DNA is TGTGCCAGCAGTTTGCGGCCGCCAGCGGAGAACACCGGGGAGCTGTTTTTT.

This clonotype has at least ten counts. The genes are TRBV5-1 and TRBJ1-1, with 8 bases identical to TRBD1. Germline V gives CDR1 SGHRS, CDR2 YFSETQ. The CDR3 loop spans 14 amino acids. The V and J ends lost 6 bases and 4 bases, in that order; junction bases with no gene match: 8. CDR3 in DNA: TGCGCCAGCATCCAGGGGGCCGGGAGCACTGAAGCTTTCTTT. Translation gives CASIQGAGSTEAFF.

V gene TRBV7-2 combines with J gene TRBJ2-7; 11 bases agree with TRBD2. This CDR3 is built from 15 residues. The V segment lost 8 bases and the J segment 3 bases; nucleotides outside the gene matches: 9. Germline V gives CDR1 SGHTA, CDR2 FQGNSA. CDR3 in DNA: TGTGCCAGCCTCACCGGGACTAGCGGATACTACGAGCAGTACTTC. Its protein product is CASLTGTSGYYEQYF.

Ten or more counts support this clonotype. V gene TRBV20-1 combines with J gene TRBJ2-7; 8 bases map to TRBD1. Germline CDR1 is DFQATT and CDR2 is SNEGSKA (reference sequence). This CDR3 spans 12 amino acids. Trimming took 5 bases from V and 7 from J; bases not matched to a gene: 7. The chain's CDR3 is CSARPGGGEQYF. The CDR3 DNA reads as TGCAGTGCTCGACCAGGGGGCGGAGAGCAGTACTTC.

This clonotype showed up many times. CDR3 bases: TGTGCCAGCTCAGGACAACGGGACACTGAAGCTTTCTTT. It encodes CASSGQRDTEAFF. The chain uses TRBV18 and TRBJ1-1, with a possible D match to TRBD1 (5 bases). Germline V gives CDR1 KGHSH, CDR2 LQKENI. The V end lost 5 bases, the J end lost 3 bases, and 10 bases lay between the germline ends. The CDR3 runs to 13 residues. The full variable domain, with the rest looked up from reference TRBV18 and TRBJ1-1, is NAGVMQNPRHLVRRRGQEARLRCSPMKGHSHVYWYRQLPEEGLKFMVYLQKENIIDESGMPKERFSAEFPKEGPSILRIQQVVRGDSAAYFCASSGQRDTEAFFGQGTRLTVV.

This clonotype was recorded many times. The V gene is TRBV5-1, the J gene TRBJ2-3; D is tentatively TRBD1 or TRBD2 (5 bases each). The V end was cut by 1 base, the J end by 0 bases, with 12 bases between. CDR3 length equals 16 residues. The germline CDR1 and CDR2 sequences are SGHRS and YFSETQ. This CDR3 reads CASSLFGAPSTDTQYF. In DNA form, the CDR3 reads TGCGCCAGCAGCTTGTTCGGGGCCCCTAGCACAGATACGCAGTATTTT.

The chain combines TRBV24-1 with TRBJ2-6; D possibly corresponds to TRBD1 (6 bases). This CDR3 region has 15 residues. Deletions cut 5 bases from V and 2 bases from J, with 9 bases between. Germline values: CDR1 KGHDR, CDR2 SFDVKD. The CDR3 bases are TGTGCCACCAGTGTATCAGGGGCTGGGGCCAACGTCCTGACTTTC. As protein: CATSVSGAGANVLTF.

This clonotype was recorded many times. The chain carries TRBV7-8 and TRBJ2-7; 7 bases are a match to TRBD1. The CDR3 totals 13 residues. Germline values: CDR1 SGHVS, CDR2 FQNEAQ. J lost 5 bases, V lost 5 bases, and 6 bases had no gene match. DNA for the CDR3: TGTGCCAGCAGCCTAACAGGGGACCACGAGCAGTACTTC. This gives the protein CASSLTGDHEQYF. Filled out from reference TRBV7-8 and TRBJ2-7, the complete variable domain reads GAGVSQSPRYKVAKRGQDVALRCDPISGHVSLFWYQQALGQGPEFLTYFQNEAQLDKSGLPSDRFFAERPEGSVSTLKIQRTQQEDSAVYLCASSLTGDHEQYFGPGTRLTVT.

Concerning this clonotype itself: A much bigger clone sits one base away, suggesting this may be a read error. The V call is TRBV6-4, the J call TRBJ2-1, with D hard to call. The germline V gene encodes CDR1 MRHNA and CDR2 SNTAGT. The CDR3 extends over 13 amino acids. Written as DNA, the CDR3 is TGTGCCAGCAGTTGGAGCTCCTACAATGAGCGGTTCTTC. This sequence encodes CASSWSSYNERFF.